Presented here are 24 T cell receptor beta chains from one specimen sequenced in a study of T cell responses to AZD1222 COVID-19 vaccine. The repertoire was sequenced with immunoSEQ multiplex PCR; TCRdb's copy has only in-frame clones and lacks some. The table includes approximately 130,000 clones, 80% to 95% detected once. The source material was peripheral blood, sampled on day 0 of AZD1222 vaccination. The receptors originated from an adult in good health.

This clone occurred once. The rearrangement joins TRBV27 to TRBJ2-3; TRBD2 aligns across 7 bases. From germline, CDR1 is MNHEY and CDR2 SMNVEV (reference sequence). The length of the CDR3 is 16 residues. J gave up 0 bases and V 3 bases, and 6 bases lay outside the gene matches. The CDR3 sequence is CASSFSLSGSTDTQYF. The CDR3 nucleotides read TGTGCCAGCAGTTTTTCACTTAGCGGGAGCACAGATACGCAGTATTTT.

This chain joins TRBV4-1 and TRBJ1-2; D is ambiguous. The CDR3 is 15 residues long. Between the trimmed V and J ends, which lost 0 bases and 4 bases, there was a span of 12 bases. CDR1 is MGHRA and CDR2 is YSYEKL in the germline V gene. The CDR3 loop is CASSQDPADFYGYTF. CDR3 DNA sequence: TGCGCCAGCAGCCAAGATCCGGCAGACTTCTATGGCTACACCTTC.

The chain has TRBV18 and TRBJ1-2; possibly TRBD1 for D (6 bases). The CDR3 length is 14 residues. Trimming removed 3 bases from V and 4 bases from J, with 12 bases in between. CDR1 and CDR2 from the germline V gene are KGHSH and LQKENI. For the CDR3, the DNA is TGTGCCAGCTCACCCCGACAGGAGCTCTATGGCTACACCTTC. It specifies CASSPRQELYGYTF.

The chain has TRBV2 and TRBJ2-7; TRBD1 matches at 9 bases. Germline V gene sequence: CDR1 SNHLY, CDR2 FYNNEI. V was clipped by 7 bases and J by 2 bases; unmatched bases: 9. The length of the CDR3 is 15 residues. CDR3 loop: CASISRDRVTYEQYF. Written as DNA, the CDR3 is TGTGCCAGCATTTCCCGGGACAGGGTTACCTACGAGCAGTACTTC.

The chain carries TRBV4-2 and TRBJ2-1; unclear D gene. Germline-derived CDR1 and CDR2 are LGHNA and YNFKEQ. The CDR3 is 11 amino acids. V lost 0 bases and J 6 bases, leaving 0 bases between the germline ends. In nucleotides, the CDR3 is TGTGCCAGCAGCCAAGACAATGAGCAGTTCTTC. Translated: CASSQDNEQFF.

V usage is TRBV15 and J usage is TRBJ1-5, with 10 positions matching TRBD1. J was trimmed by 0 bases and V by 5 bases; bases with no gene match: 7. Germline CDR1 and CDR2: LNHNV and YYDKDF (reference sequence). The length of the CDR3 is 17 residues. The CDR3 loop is CATSGQGGKYSNQPQHF. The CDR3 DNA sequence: TGTGCCACCAGCGGACAGGGGGGGAAATATAGCAATCAGCCCCAGCATTTT.

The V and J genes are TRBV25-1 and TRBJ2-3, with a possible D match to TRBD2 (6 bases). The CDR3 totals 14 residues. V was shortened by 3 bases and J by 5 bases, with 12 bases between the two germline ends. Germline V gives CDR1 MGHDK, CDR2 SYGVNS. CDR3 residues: CASSDLRERDTQYF. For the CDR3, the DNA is TGTGCCAGCAGTGACCTCCGGGAGCGAGATACGCAGTATTTT.

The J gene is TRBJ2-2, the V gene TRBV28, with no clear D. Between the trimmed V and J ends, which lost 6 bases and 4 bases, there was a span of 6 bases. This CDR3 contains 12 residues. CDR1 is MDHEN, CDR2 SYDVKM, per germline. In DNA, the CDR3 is TGTGCCAGCAGCTGGGGCACCGGGGAGCTGTTTTTT. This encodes CASSWGTGELFF. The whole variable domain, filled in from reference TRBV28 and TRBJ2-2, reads DVKVTQSSRYLVKRTGEKVFLECVQDMDHENMFWYRQDPGLGLRLIYFSYDVKMKEKGDIPEGYSVSREKKERFSLILESASTNQTSMYLCASSWGTGELFFGEGSRLTVL.

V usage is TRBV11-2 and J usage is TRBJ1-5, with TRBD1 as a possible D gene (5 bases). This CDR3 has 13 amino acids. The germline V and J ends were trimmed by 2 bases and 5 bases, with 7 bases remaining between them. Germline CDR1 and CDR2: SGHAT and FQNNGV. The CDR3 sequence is CASSLRGDQPQHF. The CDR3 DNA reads TGTGCCAGCAGCTTAAGGGGCGATCAGCCCCAGCATTTT. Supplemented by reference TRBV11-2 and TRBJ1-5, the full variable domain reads EAGVAQSPRYKIIEKRQSVAFWCNPISGHATLYWYQQILGQGPKLLIQFQNNGVVDDSQLPKDRFSAERLKGVDSTLKIQPAKLEDSAVYLCASSLRGDQPQHFGDGTRLSIL.

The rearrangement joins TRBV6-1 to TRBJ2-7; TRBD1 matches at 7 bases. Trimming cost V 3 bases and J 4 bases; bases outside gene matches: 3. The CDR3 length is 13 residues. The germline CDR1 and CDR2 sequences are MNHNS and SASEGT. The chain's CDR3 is CASSEDRRYEQYF. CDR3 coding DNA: TGTGCCAGCAGTGAGGACAGGAGGTACGAGCAGTACTTC.

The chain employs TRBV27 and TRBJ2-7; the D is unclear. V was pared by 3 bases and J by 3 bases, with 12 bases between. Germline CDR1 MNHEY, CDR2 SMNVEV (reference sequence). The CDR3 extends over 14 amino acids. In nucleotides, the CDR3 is TGTGCCAGCAGTTTCCAAGCCCGCTTCTACGAGCAGTACTTC. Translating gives CASSFQARFYEQYF.

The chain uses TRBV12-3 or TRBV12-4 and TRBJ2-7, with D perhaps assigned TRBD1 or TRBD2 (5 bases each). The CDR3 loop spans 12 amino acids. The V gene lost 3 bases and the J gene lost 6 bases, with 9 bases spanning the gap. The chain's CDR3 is CASSLGTFEQYF. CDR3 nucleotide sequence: TGTGCCAGCAGTTTGGGGACGTTCGAGCAGTACTTC.

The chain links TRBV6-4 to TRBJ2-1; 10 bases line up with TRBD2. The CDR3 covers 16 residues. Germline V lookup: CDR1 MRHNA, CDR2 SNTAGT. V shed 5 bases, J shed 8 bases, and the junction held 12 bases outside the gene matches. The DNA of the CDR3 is TGTGCCAGCAGTCCCCTGGCTAGCGGGAGTGTCGATGAGCAGTTCTTC. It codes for CASSPLASGSVDEQFF.

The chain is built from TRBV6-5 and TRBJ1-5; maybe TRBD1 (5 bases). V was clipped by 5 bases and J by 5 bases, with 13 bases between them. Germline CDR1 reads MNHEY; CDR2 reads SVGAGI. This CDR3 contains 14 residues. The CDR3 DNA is TGTGCCAGCAGTCCCGGGACGGGTTATCAGCCCCAGCATTTT. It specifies CASSPGTGYQPQHF.

CDR3 in DNA: TGCGCCAGCAGCTTGGATGGGACTAGCGTCTCATTAAATGAGCAGTTCTTC. It codes for CASSLDGTSVSLNEQFF. The chain has TRBV5-1 and TRBJ2-1, with 10 bases identical to TRBD2. The CDR3 covers 17 residues. V gave up 0 bases and J gave up 7 bases; unmatched junction bases: 10. Germline V gene data show CDR1 as SGHRS and CDR2 as YFSETQ. The entire variable domain, with the rest obtained from reference TRBV5-1 and TRBJ2-1, is as follows: KAGVTQTPRYLIKTRGQQVTLSCSPISGHRSVSWYQQTPGQGLQFLFEYFSETQRNKGNFPGRFSGRQFSNSRSEMNVSTLELGDSALYLCASSLDGTSVSLNEQFFGPGTRLTVL.

As DNA, the CDR3 is TGTGCCAGCGATACAGGGGACACTGAAGCTTTCTTT. Protein: CASDTGDTEAFF. The V call is TRBV6-5, the J call TRBJ1-1; TRBD1 agrees at 7 bases. Trimming cost V 8 bases and J 3 bases; bases outside gene matches: 3. The CDR3 length is 12 residues. CDR1 and CDR2 (germline): MNHEY, SVGAGI.

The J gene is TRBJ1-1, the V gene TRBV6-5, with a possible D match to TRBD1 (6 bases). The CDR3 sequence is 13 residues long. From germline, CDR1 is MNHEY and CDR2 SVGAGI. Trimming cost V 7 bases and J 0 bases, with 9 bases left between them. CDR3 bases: TGTGCCAGCAATGGACAGCTGAACACTGAAGCTTTCTTT. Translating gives CASNGQLNTEAFF.

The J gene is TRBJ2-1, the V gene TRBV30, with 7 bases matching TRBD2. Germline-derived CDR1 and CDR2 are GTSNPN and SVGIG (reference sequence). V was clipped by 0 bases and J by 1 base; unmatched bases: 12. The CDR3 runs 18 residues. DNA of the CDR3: TGTGCCTGGAGTGTATTGGGAGGGAGGGCCATTTCCTACAATGAGCAGTTCTTC. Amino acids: CAWSVLGGRAISYNEQFF.

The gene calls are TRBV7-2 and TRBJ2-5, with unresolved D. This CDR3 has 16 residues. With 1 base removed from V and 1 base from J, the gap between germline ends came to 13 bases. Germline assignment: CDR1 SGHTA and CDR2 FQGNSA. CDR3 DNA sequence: TGTGCCAGCAGCTTAGATACCCGAAGGCCCCAAGAGACCCAGTACTTC. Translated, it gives CASSLDTRRPQETQYF.

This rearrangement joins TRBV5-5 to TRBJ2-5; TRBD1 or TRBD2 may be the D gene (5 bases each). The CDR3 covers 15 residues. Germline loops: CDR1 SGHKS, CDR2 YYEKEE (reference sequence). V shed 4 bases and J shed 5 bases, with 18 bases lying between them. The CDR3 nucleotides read TGTGCCAGCAGCCCACACCAGGGAGTTGGGGAGACCCAGTACTTC. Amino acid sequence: CASSPHQGVGETQYF.

DNA of the CDR3: TGTGCCAGCAGTTCCCTAAGGACAGGGAAGAAGGATTCACCCCTCCACTTT. Translating it yields CASSSLRTGKKDSPLHF. This rearrangement joins TRBV27 to TRBJ1-6; 8 nucleotides match TRBD1. Germline V gene data show CDR1 as MNHEY and CDR2 as SMNVEV (reference sequence). This CDR3 is built from 17 residues. J was trimmed by 8 bases and V by 4 bases; bases with no gene match: 13.

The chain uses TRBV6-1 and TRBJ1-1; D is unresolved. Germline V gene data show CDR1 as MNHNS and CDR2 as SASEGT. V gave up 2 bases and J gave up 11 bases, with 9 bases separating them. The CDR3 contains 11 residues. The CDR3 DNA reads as TGTGCCAGCAGTGAACCCTTCGGGGCTTTCTTT. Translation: CASSEPFGAFF.

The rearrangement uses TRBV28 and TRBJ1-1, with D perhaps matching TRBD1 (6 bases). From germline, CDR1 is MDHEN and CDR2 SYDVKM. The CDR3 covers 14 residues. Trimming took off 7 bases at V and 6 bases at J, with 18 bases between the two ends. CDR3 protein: CASTKSRGPPEAFF. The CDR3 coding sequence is TGTGCCAGCACCAAAAGCAGGGGTCCCCCTGAAGCTTTCTTT.

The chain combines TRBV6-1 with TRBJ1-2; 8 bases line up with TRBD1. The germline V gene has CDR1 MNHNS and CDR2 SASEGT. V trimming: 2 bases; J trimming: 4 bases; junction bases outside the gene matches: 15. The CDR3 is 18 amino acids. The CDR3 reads CASSEFPGQGPVAYGYTF. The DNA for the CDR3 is TGTGCCAGCAGTGAATTTCCCGGACAGGGCCCCGTGGCCTATGGCTACACCTTC.